The 8 T cell receptor beta chains given below trace back to one sample, sequenced in a study of brain T cells in children with intractable seizures. TCRdb's table, derived via immunoSEQ multiplex PCR, lists solely in-frame clones and lacks some. The data show 300,000 to 400,000 clones, about 93% seen once. Time point defined: blood from clinic visit 5 months post-surgery; TSC patient then seizure free. Sample: peripheral blood, taken approximately 5 months after surgery. The receptors were gathered from a boy younger than two with tuberous sclerosis and intractable seizures.

J is TRBJ2-2 and V is TRBV3-1 (or the pseudogene TRBV3-2), with TRBD2 matching over 8 bases. V was clipped by 8 bases and J by 6 bases; unmatched bases: 11. The CDR3 is made up of 15 amino acids. CDR1 is LGHDT, CDR2 YNNKEL, per germline (reference sequence). The CDR3 spells CASRLAGTMAGELFF. CDR3 DNA sequence: TGTGCCAGCCGATTAGCGGGAACTATGGCCGGGGAGCTGTTTTTT.

The chain has TRBV5-8 and TRBJ2-3; tentative D call: TRBD1 (6 bases). Germline-derived CDR1 and CDR2 are SGHTS and YDEGEE. There are 16 residues in the CDR3. V dropped 2 bases and J dropped 0 bases, with 13 bases sitting between them. The CDR3 spells CASSLGGTSSTDTQYF. CDR3 coding DNA: TGTGCCAGCAGCTTAGGTGGGACATCTAGCACAGATACGCAGTATTTT.

This chain connects TRBV11-3 to TRBJ1-1, with TRBD1 identical over 7 bases. This CDR3 spans 12 amino acids. Trimming at V came to 1 base and at J to 11 bases, leaving 4 bases not matched to a gene. Germline V gives CDR1 SGHNT, CDR2 YENEEA. The CDR3 nucleotides read TGTGCCAGCAGCTTAGCACAGGGGAAGGCTTTCTTT. The encoded protein is CASSLAQGKAFF.

In this sample, this clone turned up once. V is TRBV7-6 and J is TRBJ1-5; D is unclear. Germline V gene lookup returns CDR1 SGHVS and CDR2 FNYEAQ. The CDR3 is 13 amino acids. V was shortened by 1 base and J by 5 bases, with 6 bases between the two germline ends. The CDR3 DNA follows: TGTGCCAGCAGCTTAGTGTTAGATCAGCCCCAGCATTTT. Its translation is CASSLVLDQPQHF.

CDR3 sequence reads: CAWSMEGRQPQHF. The CDR3 DNA follows: TGTGCCTGGAGTATGGAGGGCAGGCAGCCCCAGCATTTT. This rearrangement joins TRBV30 to TRBJ1-5; D ambiguous. Trimming removed 2 bases from V and 7 bases from J, with 12 bases in between. The CDR3 is 13 residues long. Germline V gene sequence: CDR1 GTSNPN, CDR2 SVGIG (reference sequence).

The chain carries TRBV28 and TRBJ2-7, with 8 bases lining up with TRBD1. With 3 bases clipped from V and 2 bases from J, the junction kept 9 bases outside the gene matches. Germline CDR1 MDHEN, CDR2 SYDVKM. CDR3 length equals 16 residues. This CDR3 is CASSFSGGPNPYEQYF. The CDR3 coding sequence is TGTGCCAGCAGTTTTTCAGGGGGCCCGAACCCCTACGAGCAGTACTTC.

The chain is built from TRBV30 and TRBJ2-5; TRBD1 agrees at 7 bases. The CDR3 length is 13 residues. V shed 5 bases and J 2 bases; nucleotides not matched to a gene: 5. CDR1 GTSNPN and CDR2 SVGIG come from the germline V gene (reference sequence). CDR3 bases: TGTGCCTGGGCGTCCAGGGGGCAAGAGACCCAGTACTTC. Protein product: CAWASRGQETQYF.

The chain uses TRBV7-6 and TRBJ1-6, with 11 bases matching TRBD1. J was trimmed by 1 base and V by 5 bases; bases with no gene match: 4. The germline V gene encodes CDR1 SGHVS and CDR2 FNYEAQ. The CDR3 is 17 residues long. CDR3 nucleotides: TGTGCCAGCAGCCTTGGGACAGGGGGTTCCTATAATTCACCCCTCCACTTT. Translation gives CASSLGTGGSYNSPLHF.